The 5 T cell receptor beta chains reported below all come from one sample, sequenced in a study of shared clonotypes between healthy human individuals. The method was immunoSEQ multiplex PCR; TCRdb's version includes in-frame clones alone and lacks a portion of them. The data show about 2.3 million clones, just over 90% seen once. Sequenced input: naive CD4+ T cells from PBMCs. The subset here: CD45RA+ positively selected. These receptors originate from a man aged 18-30 years in good health. Some clones in this sample may be carry-over from other donors' samples.

This clone was observed a handful of times. This sequence joins TRBV6-1 and TRBJ1-1; no firm D call. The CDR3 is made up of 16 amino acids. V lost 3 bases to trimming and J lost 0 bases, with 14 bases between them. The germline gives CDR1 MNHNS, CDR2 SASEGT. CDR3 DNA: TGTGCCAGCAGTGACGGCCTGTTTAAGGTGAACACTGAAGCTTTCTTT. This sequence encodes CASSDGLFKVNTEAFF.

This chain joins TRBV9 and TRBJ2-1; the D gene is possibly TRBD2 (5 bases). Germline values: CDR1 SGDLS, CDR2 YYNGEE. Between the trimmed V and J ends, which lost 1 base and 5 bases, there was a span of 13 bases. This CDR3 region has 15 residues. The CDR3 DNA sequence: TGTGCCAGCAGCGTATGGGCGGGTACCAACAATGAGCAGTTCTTC. As protein: CASSVWAGTNNEQFF.

V and J are TRBV5-6 and TRBJ2-3; D unresolved. The germline V gene has CDR1 SGHDT and CDR2 YYEEEE. The CDR3 has 13 residues. V was shortened by 1 base and J by 2 bases, with 5 bases between the two germline ends. CDR3 sequence reads: CASSLPITDTQYF. In DNA, the CDR3 is TGTGCCAGCAGCTTGCCTATCACAGATACGCAGTATTTT.

This sequence joins TRBV4-1 and TRBJ2-1; 8 nucleotides align to TRBD2. This CDR3 has 14 amino acids. V shed 2 bases and J 9 bases; nucleotides not matched to a gene: 6. Germline V gene data show CDR1 as MGHRA and CDR2 as YSYEKL. In nucleotides, the CDR3 is TGCGCCAGCAGCCAACCGGGGGGGTTGGCTGAGCAGTTCTTC. It is translated as CASSQPGGLAEQFF.

This rearrangement joins TRBV28 to TRBJ2-1; 9 bases match TRBD1. The CDR3 has 16 residues. Germline values: CDR1 MDHEN, CDR2 SYDVKM. Trimming at V came to 1 base and at J to 9 bases, leaving 10 bases not matched to a gene. CDR3 in amino acids: CASSLSPGQGLVEQFF. The CDR3 DNA reads as TGTGCCAGCAGTTTATCTCCGGGACAGGGACTTGTTGAGCAGTTCTTC. Full variable domain (missing parts from reference TRBV28 and TRBJ2-1): DVKVTQSSRYLVKRTGEKVFLECVQDMDHENMFWYRQDPGLGLRLIYFSYDVKMKEKGDIPEGYSVSREKKERFSLILESASTNQTSMYLCASSLSPGQGLVEQFFGPGTRLTVL.